The clone carrying this T cell receptor (beta chain) was recorded at least ten times. Antigen: not known. The entry originates in a study of tumor and adjacent non-tumor tissue in lung cancer. A modified ARM-PCR protocol with three rounds of nested PCR amplified TCRbeta. TCRdb reanalysed the multiplex PCR reads using MiXCR and keeps one entry per CDR3 protein. The profile shows under 95,000 distinct CDR3 sequences, about 66% of them singletons. Overall study results and limits: Significantly higher TCR diversity was found in tumor than normal lung.

The template was RNA from unsorted bulk tissue. Newly diagnosed lung cancer patients had thoracic surgery in China, August–late 2014, without prior chemotherapy. The germline V gene encodes CDR1 MNHEY and CDR2 SVGAGI. CDR3 length equals 16 residues. V was pared by 5 bases and J by 8 bases, with 15 bases of the junction left unmatched. This chain uses TRBV6-5 with TRBJ1-2; 9 bases agree with TRBD1. The sample was lung tumor tissue. This receptor was identified in a man aged 55-75 years with non-small cell lung cancer. The DNA for the CDR3 is TGTGCCAGCAGTGCATCCAACCCGGGACAGGGAAACGGCTACACCTTC. The encoded protein is CASSASNPGQGNGYTF.